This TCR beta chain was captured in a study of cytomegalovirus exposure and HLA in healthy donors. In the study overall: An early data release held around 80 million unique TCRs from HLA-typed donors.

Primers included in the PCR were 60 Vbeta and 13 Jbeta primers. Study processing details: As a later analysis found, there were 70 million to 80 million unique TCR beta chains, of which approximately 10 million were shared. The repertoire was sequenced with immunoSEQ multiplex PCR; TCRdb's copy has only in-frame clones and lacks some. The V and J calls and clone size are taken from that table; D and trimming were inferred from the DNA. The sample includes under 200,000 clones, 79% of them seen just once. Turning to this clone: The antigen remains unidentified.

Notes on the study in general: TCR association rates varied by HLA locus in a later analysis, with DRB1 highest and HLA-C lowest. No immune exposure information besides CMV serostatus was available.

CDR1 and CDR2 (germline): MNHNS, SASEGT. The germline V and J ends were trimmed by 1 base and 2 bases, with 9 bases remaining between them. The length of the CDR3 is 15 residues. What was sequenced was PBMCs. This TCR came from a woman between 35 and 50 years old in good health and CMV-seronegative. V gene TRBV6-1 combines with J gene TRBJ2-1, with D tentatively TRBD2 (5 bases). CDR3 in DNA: TGTGCCAGCAGTGAAGATGAGGGAACCTACAATGAGCAGTTCTTC. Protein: CASSEDEGTYNEQFF.